This T cell receptor (beta chain) comes out of a study of blood T cell repertoires in COVID-19. The wider study: From the United States, Italy and Spain came samples of acute and convalescent COVID-19.

This CDR3 region has 16 residues. The J segment lost 6 bases and the V segment lost 4 bases, leaving 13 bases of the junction unmatched. The germline gives CDR1 GTSNPN, CDR2 SVGIG (reference sequence). The table lists this clone with a few counts. Other DNA sequences in this sample translate to the same CDR3. Recruited during active infection, patients (from Seattle) were subsequently followed longitudinally. Method: immunoSEQ multiplex PCR; TCRdb's copy keeps in-frame clones and lacks some. The table has around 480,000 clones, about 91% seen once. The sequenced material came from peripheral blood. The V gene is TRBV30, the J gene TRBJ2-1; 9 bases map to TRBD2. The TCR was taken from a woman aged 50 to 65 with COVID-19, enrolled during active disease. The CDR3 spells CAWKPAYGGGANEQFF. DNA of the CDR3: TGTGCCTGGAAGCCCGCCTATGGCGGGGGGGCCAATGAGCAGTTCTTC. Full variable domain (outside the CDR3, taken from reference TRBV30 and TRBJ2-1): SQTIHQWPATLVQPVGSPLSLECTVEGTSNPNLYWYRQAAGRGLQLLFYSVGIGQISSEVPQNLSASRPQDRQFILSSKKLLLSDSGFYLCAWKPAYGGGANEQFFGPGTRLTVL.